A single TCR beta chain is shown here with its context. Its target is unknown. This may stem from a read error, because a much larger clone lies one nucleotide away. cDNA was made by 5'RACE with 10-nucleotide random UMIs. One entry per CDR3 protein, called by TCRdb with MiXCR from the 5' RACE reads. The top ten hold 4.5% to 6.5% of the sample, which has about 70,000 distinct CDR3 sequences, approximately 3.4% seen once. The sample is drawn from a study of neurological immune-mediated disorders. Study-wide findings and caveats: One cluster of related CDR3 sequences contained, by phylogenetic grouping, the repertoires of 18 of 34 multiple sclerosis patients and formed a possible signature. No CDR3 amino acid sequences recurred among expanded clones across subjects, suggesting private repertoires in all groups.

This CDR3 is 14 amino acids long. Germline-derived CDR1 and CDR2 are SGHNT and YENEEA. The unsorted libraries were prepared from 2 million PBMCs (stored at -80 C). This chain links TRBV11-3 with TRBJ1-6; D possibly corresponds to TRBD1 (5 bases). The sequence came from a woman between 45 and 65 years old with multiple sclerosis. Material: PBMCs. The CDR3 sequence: CASSSGLSNSHLHF. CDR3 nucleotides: TGTGCCAGCAGCTCGGGACTGAGTAATTCACACCTCCACTTT.